The clone carrying this TCR beta chain was seen just once. No antigen is known for it. The sample comes from a study of T cell responses to AZD1222 COVID-19 vaccine. Trimming removed 1 base from V and 4 bases from J, with 7 bases in between. The germline gives CDR1 SSHAT, CDR2 FNYEAQ (reference sequence). The CDR3 is made up of 13 amino acids. General study results and limits: Without day 14 samples, only post-peak T cell repertoires were studied.

Only in-frame clones appear in the TCRdb table, and some are missing; sequencing was by immunoSEQ multiplex PCR. The sample includes around 64,000 clones, 83% of them seen just once. The sequencing used peripheral blood, collected 28 days after the second AZD1222 dose. The receptor's source is an adult who received the AZD1222 COVID-19 vaccine. The chain recombines TRBV7-7 with TRBJ1-1; D ambiguous. The CDR3 loop is CASSLDGGTEAFF. For the CDR3, the DNA is TGTGCCAGCAGCTTAGATGGAGGCACTGAAGCTTTCTTT.